This TCR beta chain was observed in a study of T cell responses to AZD1222 COVID-19 vaccine. In germline, CDR1 is SGDLS, CDR2 YYNGEE. V was shortened by 0 bases and J by 7 bases, with 14 bases between the two germline ends. The CDR3 consists of 15 residues. Concerning this clone itself: Its antigen is not known.

The method was immunoSEQ multiplex PCR; TCRdb's version includes in-frame clones alone and lacks a portion of them. The sample shows approximately 130,000 clones, approximately 93% of them seen only once. Study-wide findings and caveats: No day 14 peak samples; only post-peak repertoires were characterized. In a largely white British group with more females than males, clonal diversity was possibly underestimated. Only 6 or 7 AZD1222 recipients tested seropositive at baseline. Recipients of two AZD1222 doses showed rising Spike-specific TCR breadth and depth.

Here the sequenced sample was peripheral blood, taken on day 0 of AZD1222 vaccination. The receptor was derived from an adult in good health. The chain is built from TRBV9 and TRBJ1-3, with no clear D. CDR3 coding DNA: TGTGCCAGCAGCGTAGGTTGGAGGTCCCGTAACACCATATATTTT. It is translated as CASSVGWRSRNTIYF.